This T cell receptor (beta chain) emerged from a study of blood T cell repertoires in COVID-19. Study-level information: Material from acute and convalescent COVID-19 was sourced from the United States, Italy and Spain.

The germline V gene has CDR1 SGHRS and CDR2 YFSETQ. Trimming took 0 bases from V and 7 from J, leaving 17 bases between them. The CDR3 runs 15 residues. In the original workflow: Nucleated cell counts were estimated from reference gene primer amplification. Profiling relied on immunoSEQ multiplex PCR, and the TCRdb table lists in-frame clones only, not all of them. D and trimming were read from the DNA, whereas the V and J calls and clone size are those reported in that table. The sample yields 150,000 to 200,000 clones, approximately 87% seen once. Seattle participants joined during active infection and were tracked over time.

V and J are TRBV5-1 and TRBJ2-7, with D perhaps TRBD2 (7 bases). This clonotype originated in a woman in her 70s with COVID-19, enrolled during active disease. Material: peripheral blood. The chain's CDR3 is CASSLAPGGPGEQYF. CDR3 in DNA: TGCGCCAGCAGCTTGGCCCCGGGGGGCCCTGGGGAGCAGTACTTC.